This T cell receptor (beta chain) derives from a study of long-term antiretroviral therapy in people with HIV. Whole-study results and caveats: The data indicate that diversity increased after ART but remained below transplant donor controls.

To note about this clone: Antigen unknown.

Each contributor possessed a minimum of one pre-ART and a minimum of two post-ART PBMC samples. They ran version v3.0 of the immunoSEQ assay at survey level. Sequencing of each sample targeted about 35,000-55,000 T-cell genomes. Generated by immunoSEQ multiplex PCR, the TCRdb table keeps only in-frame clones and is missing some. The repertoire consists of about 28,000 clones, with more than 70% occurring once and the leading ten covering around 4.5%. The origin of this receptor is a woman in her thirties with HIV. Sequencing used unsorted PBMCs, obtained 0.8 years after starting antiretroviral therapy.

CDR3 amino acids: CAWSKGRDQPQHF. Here the CDR3 DNA reads TGTGCCTGGAGTAAAGGGCGCGATCAGCCCCAGCATTTT. This chain connects TRBV30 to TRBJ1-5; D is undetermined. This CDR3 spans 13 amino acids. Trimming pared 2 bases from V and 5 bases from J, leaving 10 bases between. Per germline, CDR1 GTSNPN and CDR2 SVGIG (reference sequence). Using reference TRBV30 and TRBJ1-5 for the parts outside the CDR3, the full variable domain is SQTIHQWPATLVQPVGSPLSLECTVEGTSNPNLYWYRQAAGRGLQLLFYSVGIGQISSEVPQNLSASRPQDRQFILSSKKLLLSDSGFYLCAWSKGRDQPQHFGDGTRLSIL.